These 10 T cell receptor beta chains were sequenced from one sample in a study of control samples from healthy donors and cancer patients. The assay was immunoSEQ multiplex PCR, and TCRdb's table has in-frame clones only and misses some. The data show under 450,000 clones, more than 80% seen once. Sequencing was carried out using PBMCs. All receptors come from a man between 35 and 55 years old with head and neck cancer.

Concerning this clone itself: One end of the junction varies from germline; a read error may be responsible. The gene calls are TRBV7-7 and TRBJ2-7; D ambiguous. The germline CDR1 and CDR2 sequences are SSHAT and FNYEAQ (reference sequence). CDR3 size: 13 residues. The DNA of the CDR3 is TGTGCTAGCAGCTTAGACGAGAGCTACGAGCAGTACTTC. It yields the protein CASSLDESYEQYF.

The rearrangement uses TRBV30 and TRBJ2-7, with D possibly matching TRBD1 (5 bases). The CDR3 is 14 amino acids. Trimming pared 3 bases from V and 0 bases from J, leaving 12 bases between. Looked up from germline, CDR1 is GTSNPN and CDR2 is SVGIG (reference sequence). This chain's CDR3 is CAWSLGPSSYEQYF. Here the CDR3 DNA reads TGTGCCTGGAGCCTGGGGCCGAGCTCCTACGAGCAGTACTTC.

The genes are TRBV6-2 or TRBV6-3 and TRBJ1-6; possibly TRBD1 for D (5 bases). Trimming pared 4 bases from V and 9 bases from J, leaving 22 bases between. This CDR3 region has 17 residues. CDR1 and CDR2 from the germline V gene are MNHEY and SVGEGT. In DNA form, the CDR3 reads TGTGCCAGCAGTTCTCTTACGGGGGGAACCAGCCCTTCACCCCTCCACTTT. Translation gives CASSSLTGGTSPSPLHF.

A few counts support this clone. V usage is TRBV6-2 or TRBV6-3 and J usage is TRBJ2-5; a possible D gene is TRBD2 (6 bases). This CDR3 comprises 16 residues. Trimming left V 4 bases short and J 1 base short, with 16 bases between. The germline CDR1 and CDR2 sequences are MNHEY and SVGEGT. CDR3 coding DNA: TGTGCCAGCAGTTCTGGCGGGATCGGGGTCCAAGAGACCCAGTACTTC. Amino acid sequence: CASSSGGIGVQETQYF.

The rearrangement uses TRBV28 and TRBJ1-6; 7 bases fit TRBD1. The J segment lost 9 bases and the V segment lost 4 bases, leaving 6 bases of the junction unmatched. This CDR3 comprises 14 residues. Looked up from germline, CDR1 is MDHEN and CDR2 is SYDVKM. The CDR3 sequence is CASSSPGGSSPLHF. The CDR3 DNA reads TGTGCCAGCAGTTCCCCAGGGGGAAGTTCACCCCTCCACTTT.

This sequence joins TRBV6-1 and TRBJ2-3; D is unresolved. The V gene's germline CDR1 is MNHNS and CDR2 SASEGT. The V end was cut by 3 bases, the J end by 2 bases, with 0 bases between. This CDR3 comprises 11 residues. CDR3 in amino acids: CASSDTDTQYF. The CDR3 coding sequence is TGTGCCAGCAGTGACACAGATACGCAGTATTTT.

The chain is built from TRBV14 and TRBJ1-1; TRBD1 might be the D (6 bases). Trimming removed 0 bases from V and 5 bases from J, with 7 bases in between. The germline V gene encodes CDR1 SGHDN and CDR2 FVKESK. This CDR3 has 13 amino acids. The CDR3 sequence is CASSQDRGTEAFF. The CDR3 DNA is TGTGCCAGCAGCCAAGACAGGGGAACTGAAGCTTTCTTT.

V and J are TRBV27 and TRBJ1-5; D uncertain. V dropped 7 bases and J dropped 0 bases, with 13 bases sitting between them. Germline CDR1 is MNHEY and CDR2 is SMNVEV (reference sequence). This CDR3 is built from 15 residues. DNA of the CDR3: TGTGCCAGCACCCCGGACGCCGATAGCAATCAGCCCCAGCATTTT. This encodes CASTPDADSNQPQHF.

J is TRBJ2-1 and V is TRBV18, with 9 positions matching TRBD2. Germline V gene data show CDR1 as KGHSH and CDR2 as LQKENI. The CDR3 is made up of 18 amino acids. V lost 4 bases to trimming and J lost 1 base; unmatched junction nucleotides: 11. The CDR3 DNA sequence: TGTGCCAGCTCACTGGGGTCAGCGGGAGGAGGGTCCTACAATGAGCAGTTCTTC. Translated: CASSLGSAGGGSYNEQFF.

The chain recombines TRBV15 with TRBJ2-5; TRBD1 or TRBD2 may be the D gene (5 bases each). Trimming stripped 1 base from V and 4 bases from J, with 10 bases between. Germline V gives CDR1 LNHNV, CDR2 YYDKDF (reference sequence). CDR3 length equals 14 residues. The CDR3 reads CATSRGLGVETQYF. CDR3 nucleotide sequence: TGTGCCACCAGCAGAGGCCTGGGGGTAGAGACCCAGTACTTC.